A selection of T cell receptor beta chains follows, all from one sample in a study of T-cell reconstitution after alpha-beta-depleted transplantation in children. Each CDR3 protein is one row after TCRdb ran MiXCR on the PCR reads. The sample holds fewer than 250,000 distinct CDR3 sequences; approximately 17% are singletons and the top ten take about 41%. The input for sequencing was PBMCs, mostly from graft donor cells, taken 360 days after TCRalphabeta/CD19-depleted stem cell transplant. These receptors all stem from a male patient aged 2 to 10 who had a stem cell transplant for acute lymphoblastic leukemia, so the T cells may come from the graft donor. The CDR3 runs from the conserved cysteine through the conserved F or W. The D gene is left open where the match is weak. Size is stated for part of the rows, as once, few or many counts, or as a class when the clone is expanded.

v_gene	j_gene	d_gene	abundance	CDR3nt	CDR3aa
TRBV28	TRBJ2-3	NA	many	TGTGCCAGCAGCCGGGACAGCACAGATACGCAGTATTTT	CASSRDSTDTQYF
TRBV28	TRBJ2-5	NA	many	TGTGCCAGCAGTTTTGGTACGGGGAAAGAGACCCAGTACTTC	CASSFGTGKETQYF
TRBV28	TRBJ2-7	NA	few	TGTGCCAGCAGTTCCCCCGGGCCCCCCGCCGAGCAGTACTTC	CASSSPGPPAEQYF
TRBV9	TRBJ2-3	TRBD2	few	TGTGCCAGCAACCTAGCGGGGTTCACAGATACGCAGTATTTT	CASNLAGFTDTQYF
TRBV28	TRBJ1-5	TRBD1	few	TGTGCCAGCAGTTCAGGACAGGGGCGGACTCAGCCCCAGCATTTT	CASSSGQGRTQPQHF
TRBV12-3/TRBV12-4	TRBJ1-1	TRBD1	few	TGTGCCAGCAGTACCGAAAAGACAGGGTGGGGTTGGGGAGCTTTCTTT	CASSTEKTGWGWGAFF
TRBV20-1	TRBJ2-6	NA	NA	TGCAGTGCCTGGTGGGCGGGGGCCAACGTCCTGACTTTC	CSAWWAGANVLTF
TRBV14	TRBJ2-5	NA	few	TGTGCCAGCAGCCAAGTTTTGGCAGGTGAAGAGACCCAGTACTTC	CASSQVLAGEETQYF
TRBV12-3/TRBV12-4	TRBJ1-2	NA	many	TGTGCCAGCAAAGAAGGGACGTCTCTTTGGGGCTACACCTTC	CASKEGTSLWGYTF
TRBV6-5	TRBJ2-7	TRBD2	NA	TGTGCCAGCAGTTACTCGAGGCGGGGGAGCTACGAGCAGTACTTC	CASSYSRRGSYEQYF
TRBV12-3/TRBV12-4	TRBJ1-4	NA	NA	TGTGCCAGCAGTAGGGGGTCGACTAATGAAAAACTGTTTTTT	CASSRGSTNEKLFF
TRBV29-1	TRBJ2-1	TRBD1	NA	TGCAGCGCTGGAGGAGGGACAGGGAGTCTGAATGAGCAGTTCTTC	CSAGGGTGSLNEQFF
TRBV5-1	TRBJ2-1	TRBD2	few	TGCGCCAGCAGCTCTGGACTAGCCGCTTTGGATGAGCAGTTCTTC	CASSSGLAALDEQFF
TRBV4-1	TRBJ1-2	NA	large	TGCGCCAGCAGCCAAGATCGCATGACGGGTGGCTACACCTTC	CASSQDRMTGGYTF
TRBV11-1	TRBJ2-6	NA	few	TGTGCCAGCAGCCCATCTTTGACAGATCCAAAGTCTGGGGCCAACGTCCTGACTTTC	CASSPSLTDPKSGANVLTF
TRBV2	TRBJ2-1	TRBD2	NA	TGTGCCAGCGGGGGGACTAGCGGGGCAGACAATGAGCAGTTCTTC	CASGGTSGADNEQFF
TRBV20-1	TRBJ2-7	TRBD2	NA	TGCAGTGCTAGTAAGACTAGCGGGAGCCGTGAGCAGTACTTC	CSASKTSGSREQYF
TRBV6-5	TRBJ2-7	TRBD1	many	TGTGCCAGCAGTTACTCCAGCGGACAGGGCTACGAGCAGTACTTC	CASSYSSGQGYEQYF
TRBV4-1	TRBJ1-4	TRBD1	NA	TGCGCCAGCAGCCAAGGGGGACAGCTGTTTTTT	CASSQGGQLFF
TRBV7-9	TRBJ1-1	NA	few	TGTGCCAGCAGCTTAACCCCACAGGAACTGAACACTGAAGCTTTCTTT	CASSLTPQELNTEAFF
TRBV7-2	TRBJ2-1	TRBD1	few	TGTGCCAGCAGCAAAACCGGGACAGGGACCAGCCCCTACAATGAGCAGTTCTTC	CASSKTGTGTSPYNEQFF
TRBV20-1	TRBJ2-2	TRBD1	NA	TGCAGTGCTAGAGCGGGGGACAGGGGTCCCGGGGAGCTGTTTTTT	CSARAGDRGPGELFF
TRBV7-2	TRBJ2-5	TRBD2	many	TGTGCCAGCAGCTTAGGACTAGCCCTGGAGACCCAGTACTTC	CASSLGLALETQYF
TRBV29-1	TRBJ1-1	TRBD1	many	TGCAGCGTTCGAACCCGGGACAGGGATCCGAACACTGAAGCTTTCTTT	CSVRTRDRDPNTEAFF
TRBV28	TRBJ1-5	NA	few	TGTGCCAGCGGGTGGGGGAGACAGCCCCAGCATTTT	CASGWGRQPQHF
TRBV6-1	TRBJ2-7	TRBD1	NA	TGTGCCAGCAGTGCCGTTACCGGGACAGGGTCTTCCTACGAGCAGTACTTC	CASSAVTGTGSSYEQYF
TRBV5-8	TRBJ2-3	TRBD2	NA	TGTGCCAGCAGCTTCGGCGGGGGGGAAACAGATACGCAGTATTTT	CASSFGGGETDTQYF
TRBV6-6	TRBJ2-7	NA	NA	TGTGCCAGCAGTTACGAAGTCTCCTACGAGCAGTACTTC	CASSYEVSYEQYF
TRBV6-5	TRBJ1-6	NA	few	TGTGCCAGCAGTTCATCAAAACCTGCAGATAATAATTCACCCCTCCACTTT	CASSSSKPADNNSPLHF
TRBV27	TRBJ2-1	NA	few	TGTGCCAGCAGTTTAAGGGGCCTTTCCTACAATGAGCAGTTCTTC	CASSLRGLSYNEQFF
TRBV20-1	TRBJ2-7	NA	NA	TGCAGCGCTGACAGTCCCTACGAGCAGTACTTC	CSADSPYEQYF
TRBV11-2	TRBJ2-7	TRBD1	NA	TGTGCCAGCAGCTTACAAGGGGGCGTGGGGGAGCAGTACTTC	CASSLQGGVGEQYF
TRBV27	TRBJ2-7	TRBD2	many	TGTGCCAGCGGGGGACTAGCGGGGATCTACGAGCAGTACTTC	CASGGLAGIYEQYF
TRBV7-9	TRBJ1-1	NA	few	TGTGCCAGCAGCTCCCTGGGACAAAAAGGCGCTGAAGCTTTCTTT	CASSSLGQKGAEAFF
TRBV9	TRBJ1-2	NA	NA	TGTGCCAGCAGCTACCCTCTCGAAGGCTACACCTTC	CASSYPLEGYTF
TRBV5-1	TRBJ2-7	NA	few	TGCGCCAGCAGCTGGGACTGGTACCCGGACGAGCAGTACTTC	CASSWDWYPDEQYF
TRBV12-3/TRBV12-4	TRBJ2-1	TRBD2	few	TGTGCCAGCAGCCCTGGGGGGGGTAGCGGGAGTTGGAATGAGCAGTTCTTC	CASSPGGGSGSWNEQFF
TRBV19	TRBJ2-3	NA	NA	TGTGCCTCGAGTAATGGCAGAAGCACAGATACGCAGTATTTT	CASSNGRSTDTQYF
TRBV20-1	TRBJ2-3	NA	NA	TGCAGTGCTAGAGATTGGGGGGGGGCTAGCACAGATACGCAGTATTTT	CSARDWGGASTDTQYF
TRBV4-3	TRBJ1-1	TRBD1	few	TGCGCCAGCAGCCACGAACCCTCCGGGACAGGGGTTGAAGCTTTCTTT	CASSHEPSGTGVEAFF
TRBV12-3/TRBV12-4	TRBJ2-7	NA	NA	TGTGCCAGCAGTAACCGGGTCCATATCCAAAAGGTCTACGAGCAGTACTTC	CASSNRVHIQKVYEQYF
TRBV12-3/TRBV12-4	TRBJ1-5	TRBD1	few	TGTGCCAGCAGTCGTACCGGGACAGGACATCAGCCCCAGCATTTT	CASSRTGTGHQPQHF
TRBV5-1	TRBJ2-3	NA	few	TGCGCCAGCAGCTTGGTTGGCGGGGACACCACAGATACGCAGTATTTT	CASSLVGGDTTDTQYF
TRBV29-1	TRBJ1-1	NA	few	TGCAGCGTGGGACATACGAACACTGAAGCTTTCTTT	CSVGHTNTEAFF
TRBV7-9	TRBJ1-2	NA	few	TGTGCCAGCAGCATGGGGGTATCGAACTATGGCTACACCTTC	CASSMGVSNYGYTF
TRBV7-9	TRBJ1-3	NA	NA	TGTGCCAGCAGCTTAACGGCAGGGGTGTCCGGAAACACCATATATTTT	CASSLTAGVSGNTIYF
TRBV12-3/TRBV12-4	TRBJ1-1	NA	NA	TGTGCCAGCAGCCCCCAACGGGGACGGAACACTGAAGCTTTCTTT	CASSPQRGRNTEAFF
TRBV12-3/TRBV12-4	TRBJ2-7	TRBD2	few	TGTGCCAGCACTCCGGGACTAGCCTTCTACGAGCAGTACTTC	CASTPGLAFYEQYF
TRBV28	TRBJ1-5	NA	NA	TGTGCCAGCAAGAAAATTAGCAATCAGCCCCAGCATTTT	CASKKISNQPQHF
TRBV4-2	TRBJ2-4	NA	NA	TGTGCCAGCAAAGAGGGGGCGCGGGAGAACATTCAGTACTTC	CASKEGARENIQYF
TRBV27	TRBJ2-5	NA	few	TGTGCCAGCAGTTCCGGGACTCTCCAAGAGACCCAGTACTTC	CASSSGTLQETQYF
TRBV10-3	TRBJ2-2	TRBD1	few	TGTGCCATCAGTGAGCAGGGGGTAGGGTATGCGAACACCGGGGAGCTGTTTTTT	CAISEQGVGYANTGELFF
TRBV6-1	TRBJ2-3	NA	NA	TGTGCCAGCACCGAGGGTCTGGCCACAGATACGCAGTATTTT	CASTEGLATDTQYF
TRBV5-1	TRBJ2-7	NA	few	TGCGCCAGCAGCTGGAGAACTACAGGGACCTCAACCTACGAGCAGTACTTC	CASSWRTTGTSTYEQYF
TRBV10-3	TRBJ2-3	NA	NA	TGTGCCATCAGTGCCATCGGTGGGGGAACAGATACGCAGTATTTT	CAISAIGGGTDTQYF
TRBV6-2/TRBV6-3	TRBJ2-2	TRBD2	few	TGTGCCAGCAGTTATACGGGGGGGCGAACCGGGGAGCTGTTTTTT	CASSYTGGRTGELFF
TRBV5-1	TRBJ1-2	NA	few	TGCGCCAGCAGCGGGGAAAGCCTCTATGGCTACACCTTC	CASSGESLYGYTF
TRBV20-1	TRBJ2-5	TRBD1	NA	TGCAGTGCTTCCGAACAGGGGGTCCTCCAGTACTTC	CSASEQGVLQYF
TRBV28	TRBJ2-2	NA	NA	TGTGCCAGCAGTTTACCCCCCCAGGGCGAGAACACCGGGGAGCTGTTTTTT	CASSLPPQGENTGELFF
TRBV12-3/TRBV12-4	TRBJ1-6	NA	few	TGTGCCAGCAGTTCCAGCTTCGGGGATTCACCCCTCCACTTT	CASSSSFGDSPLHF